This passage covers 18 T cell receptor beta chains from one sample sequenced in a study of T cell repertoires in cytomegalovirus infection. TCRdb re-called the reads through MiXCR, storing one row per CDR3 protein. The sample contains approximately 250,000 distinct CDR3 sequences, roughly 20% of which appear only once. The sample comprised CD8+ T cells from PBMCs. These TCRs come from a human donor in good health (CMV status not recorded). Some clones in this sample may be carry-over from other donors' samples.

The chain has TRBV15 and TRBJ1-2; 9 bases map to TRBD1. Germline CDR1 reads LNHNV; CDR2 reads YYDKDF (reference sequence). This CDR3 comprises 17 residues. The V and J ends lost 0 bases and 2 bases, in that order; junction bases with no gene match: 7. This CDR3 is CATSRDPGQGINYGYTF. The CDR3 coding sequence is TGTGCCACCAGCAGAGATCCGGGACAGGGTATCAACTATGGCTACACCTTC.

The CDR3: CASLGHEAFF. In nucleotides, the CDR3 is TGTGCCTCTCTGGGTCATGAAGCTTTCTTT. The chain recombines TRBV2 with TRBJ1-1; D uncertain. The V gene lost 11 bases and the J gene lost 7 bases, with 11 bases spanning the gap. The germline CDR1 and CDR2 sequences are SNHLY and FYNNEI. The CDR3 spans 10 residues.

The chain carries TRBV20-1 and TRBJ2-7, with TRBD2 as a possible D gene (5 bases). The CDR3 runs 14 residues. Trimming took 6 bases from V and 8 from J, leaving 23 bases between them. Germline loops: CDR1 DFQATT, CDR2 SNEGSKA (reference sequence). CDR3 sequence: CSAIREGSEWQQYF. The CDR3 DNA follows: TGCAGTGCCATACGAGAGGGATCCGAGTGGCAGCAGTACTTC.

This clonotype has only a few counts. The CDR3 DNA is TGCGCCAGCAGCCAGGTGACTGGCCAAGAGACCCAGTACTTC. It specifies CASSQVTGQETQYF. The rearrangement joins TRBV4-1 to TRBJ2-5, with D uncertain. CDR3 length equals 14 residues. The V end lost 3 bases, the J end lost 1 base, and 9 bases lay between the germline ends. From germline, CDR1 is MGHRA and CDR2 YSYEKL.

Ten or more counts support this clonotype. The V gene is TRBV7-2, the J gene TRBJ2-1; 12 nucleotides match TRBD2. Germline loops: CDR1 SGHTA, CDR2 FQGNSA. This CDR3 is built from 17 residues. V dropped 1 base and J dropped 2; count of bases not matched to a gene: 3. The chain's CDR3 is CASSLEASGGAYNEQFF. As DNA, the CDR3 is TGTGCCAGCAGCTTAGAGGCTAGCGGGGGGGCCTACAATGAGCAGTTCTTC. Full variable domain (remainder filled in from reference TRBV7-2 and TRBJ2-1): GAGVSQSPSNKVTEKGKDVELRCDPISGHTALYWYRQSLGQGLEFLIYFQGNSAPDKSGLPSDRFSAERTGGSVSTLTIQRTQQEDSAVYLCASSLEASGGAYNEQFFGPGTRLTVL.

This clonotype has just a few counts. This chain connects TRBV20-1 to TRBJ1-2; D is possibly TRBD1 (6 bases). V lost 0 bases to trimming and J lost 4 bases, with 12 bases between them. The CDR3 totals 14 residues. Germline V gene data show CDR1 as DFQATT and CDR2 as SNEGSKA (reference sequence). CDR3 loop: CSARDPGGPYGYTF. Here the CDR3 DNA reads TGCAGTGCTAGAGATCCGGGGGGCCCCTATGGCTACACCTTC.

This chain joins TRBV28 and TRBJ2-7; D is undetermined. Germline V gives CDR1 MDHEN, CDR2 SYDVKM. CDR3 length equals 12 residues. Trimming stripped 3 bases from V and 5 bases from J, with 8 bases between. The CDR3 sequence: CASSFAPDEQYF. The CDR3 coding sequence is TGTGCCAGCAGTTTCGCCCCGGACGAGCAGTACTTC.

This clonotype has at least ten counts. The chain uses TRBV7-6 and TRBJ2-7; D possibly uses TRBD1 or TRBD2 (6 bases each). The CDR3 loop spans 12 amino acids. CDR1 SGHVS and CDR2 FNYEAQ come from the germline V gene. Trimming removed 7 bases at V and 6 bases at J, with 13 bases between. The CDR3 loop is CASTSEGVEQYF. CDR3 bases: TGTGCCAGCACCTCGGAGGGGGTCGAGCAGTACTTC.

The chain has TRBV12-3 or TRBV12-4 and TRBJ2-1; 13 nucleotides match TRBD2. This CDR3 has 16 residues. V lost 10 bases, J lost 1 base, and 7 bases stayed unmatched. The CDR3 DNA follows: TGTGCCATCAAGACTAGCGGGGGGCCTTCCTACAATGAGCAGTTCTTC. Amino acids: CAIKTSGGPSYNEQFF.

The table lists this clonotype with a few counts. This chain joins TRBV20-1 and TRBJ1-5; D unclear. CDR3 length: 12 residues. Trimming took off 0 bases at V and 7 bases at J, with 7 bases between the two ends. Germline loops: CDR1 DFQATT, CDR2 SNEGSKA (reference sequence). CDR3 sequence: CSARDQGQPQHF. The CDR3 DNA sequence: TGCAGTGCTAGAGATCAAGGGCAGCCCCAGCATTTT.

This clonotype was seen only a few times. The chain recombines TRBV28 with TRBJ2-7; 16 positions agree with TRBD2. J lost 7 bases, V lost 2 bases, and 11 bases had no gene match. CDR1 MDHEN and CDR2 SYDVKM come from the germline V gene. The CDR3 has 18 amino acids. In nucleotides, the CDR3 is TGTGCCAGCAGTTTAGTCCCCGGGACTAGCGGGGGGGTGGGGGAGCAGTACTTC. Translation gives CASSLVPGTSGGVGEQYF.

CDR3 bases: TGTGCCAGCAGCATGGAAGACGTATATAATTCACCCCTCCACTTT. Encoded protein: CASSMEDVYNSPLHF. V usage is TRBV7-6 and J usage is TRBJ1-6; D uncertain. CDR1 is SGHVS, CDR2 FNYEAQ, per germline. The CDR3 loop spans 15 amino acids. The V end was cut by 5 bases, the J end by 4 bases, with 12 bases between.

This clonotype was observed at least ten times. This chain uses TRBV25-1 with TRBJ1-5; the D is unclear. CDR1 and CDR2 from the germline V gene are MGHDK and SYGVNS. The CDR3 runs to 13 residues. Between the trimmed V and J ends, which lost 3 bases and 4 bases, there was a span of 7 bases. Here the CDR3 DNA reads TGTGCCAGCAGTGAGATGGGGAATCAGCCCCAGCATTTT. The encoded protein is CASSEMGNQPQHF.

This clonotype was counted a few times. The rearrangement links TRBV28 to TRBJ1-1; D is possibly TRBD1 (5 bases). This CDR3 spans 15 amino acids. Trimming pared 6 bases from V and 0 bases from J, leaving 14 bases between. Germline CDR1 MDHEN, CDR2 SYDVKM. The CDR3 DNA sequence: TGTGCCAGCAGGTTAAGGGGAACCATGAACACTGAAGCTTTCTTT. Amino acid sequence: CASRLRGTMNTEAFF.

This clonotype came up a few times. This chain links TRBV7-8 with TRBJ1-1; 7 nucleotides agree with TRBD1. This CDR3 has 16 residues. From germline, CDR1 is SGHVS and CDR2 FQNEAQ. Trimming cost V 5 bases and J 4 bases; bases outside gene matches: 13. CDR3 amino acids: CASSREGAASGTEAFF. CDR3 nucleotide sequence: TGTGCCAGCAGCAGAGAGGGGGCCGCGAGTGGCACTGAAGCTTTCTTT.

This clonotype was counted a few times. The chain is built from TRBV29-1 and TRBJ1-2, with 7 bases fitting TRBD1. The CDR3 has 14 amino acids. The V segment lost 0 bases and the J segment 5 bases; nucleotides outside the gene matches: 6. CDR1 and CDR2 (germline): SQVTM, ANQGSEA. CDR3 loop: CSVEDADRLYGYTF. The CDR3 nucleotides are TGCAGCGTTGAAGACGCGGACAGGCTTTATGGCTACACCTTC. The full variable domain, in which reference TRBV29-1 and TRBJ1-2 provide the parts outside the CDR3, is SAVISQKPSRDICQRGTSLTIQCQVDSQVTMMFWYRQQPGQSLTLIATANQGSEATYESGFVIDKFPISRPNLTFSTLTVSNMSPEDSSIYLCSVEDADRLYGYTFGSGTRLTVV.

V usage is TRBV3-1 and J usage is TRBJ1-2, with 8 bases fitting TRBD1. Germline trimming cut 0 bases from V and 6 bases from J; bases unmatched to any gene: 6. This CDR3 comprises 15 residues. Germline assignment: CDR1 LGHDT and CDR2 YNNKEL (reference sequence). CDR3 sequence reads: CASSQDRTGSNGYTF. The CDR3 DNA reads as TGTGCCAGCAGCCAAGATCGGACAGGGAGTAATGGCTACACCTTC. Together with reference TRBV3-1 and TRBJ1-2, the CDR3 gives the full variable domain: DTAVSQTPKYLVTQMGNDKSIKCEQNLGHDTMYWYKQDSKKFLKIMFSYNNKELIINETVPNRFSPKSPDKAHLNLHINSLELGDSAVYFCASSQDRTGSNGYTFGSGTRLTVV.

The chain carries TRBV7-4 and TRBJ1-1; the D gene is possibly TRBD1 (5 bases). CDR1 is SGHVT and CDR2 is SQSDAQ in the germline V gene. This CDR3 region has 17 residues. V was cut by 1 base and J by 0 bases, with 15 bases left in between. For the CDR3, the DNA is TGTGCCAGCAGCTTAGGGGGGGAAGGTAGAATGAACACTGAAGCTTTCTTT. Protein: CASSLGGEGRMNTEAFF.